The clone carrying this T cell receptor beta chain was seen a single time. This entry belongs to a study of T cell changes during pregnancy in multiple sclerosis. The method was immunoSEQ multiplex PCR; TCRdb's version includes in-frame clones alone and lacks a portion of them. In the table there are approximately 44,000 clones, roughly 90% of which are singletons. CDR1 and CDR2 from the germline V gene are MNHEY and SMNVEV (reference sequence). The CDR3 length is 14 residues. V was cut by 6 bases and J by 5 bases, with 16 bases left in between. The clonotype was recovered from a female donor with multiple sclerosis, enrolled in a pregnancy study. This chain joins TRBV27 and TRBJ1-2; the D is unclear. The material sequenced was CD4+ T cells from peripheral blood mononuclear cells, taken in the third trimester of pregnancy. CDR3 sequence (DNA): TGTGCCAGCAGCCCGAGGGCCCTACAATATGGCTACACCTTC. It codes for CASSPRALQYGYTF.